This T cell receptor beta chain was sequenced in a study of PD-L1 blockade in urothelial cancer. Study background: Patients arrived having already received 0 to 3 prior chemotherapy regimens. Analyses used blood from 3 weeks (second dose) and 6 weeks after treatment start. The median T cell count in blood samples was more than 110,000.

Measured with immunoSEQ multiplex PCR; TCRdb has only the in-frame clones, and not every one. The repertoire has around 50,000 clones, 85% to 90% of them found once; the top ten carry 2.4%. As for time point: peripheral blood 6 weeks after treatment start. CDR1 and CDR2 from the germline V gene are LGHNA and YSLEER. V shed 0 bases, J shed 6 bases, and the junction held 5 bases outside the gene matches. This CDR3 has 15 residues. The V and J genes are TRBV4-3 and TRBJ2-1; 7 bases are a match to TRBD2. The origin of this receptor is a man aged 55 to 69 with urothelial cancer. Sequencing was performed on PBMCs, taken around atezolizumab (anti-PD-L1) treatment. The CDR3: CASSQEGLAVNEQFF. DNA for the CDR3: TGCGCCAGCAGCCAAGAAGGGCTAGCGGTCAATGAGCAGTTCTTC.